Here is one TCR beta chain with its context. Its antigen is undetermined. These data belong to a study of T cell responses to AZD1222 COVID-19 vaccine. Data came from immunoSEQ multiplex PCR; TCRdb stores just in-frame clones and leaves some out. The repertoire holds approximately 97,000 clones, with about 91% as singletons. Study-level findings and limits: Baseline serostatus was positive in only five to seven AZD1222 recipients. Spike as a whole was targeted by vaccine-associated CD4 TCRs, dominant at 160-218 and 743-854. Females made up more of the donors, who were largely white British, and clonal diversity may have come out too low.

With 4 bases removed from V and 0 bases from J, the gap between germline ends came to 14 bases. In germline, CDR1 is SGHKS, CDR2 YYEKEE (reference sequence). The CDR3 consists of 16 residues. This TCR derives from an adult in good health. V and J are TRBV5-5 and TRBJ1-3, with TRBD1 as a possible D gene (6 bases). Sequencing was performed on peripheral blood, taken on day 0 of AZD1222 vaccination. The CDR3 DNA is TGTGCCAGCAGCAGCCGGACAGCCCTCTCTGGAAACACCATATATTTT. It encodes CASSSRTALSGNTIYF.